The T cell receptor (beta chain) under discussion was sequenced for a study of cytomegalovirus exposure and HLA in healthy donors. Study-level information: From donors who were HLA-typed, an early data release held 75 million to 85 million unique TCRs. Overall study results and limits: Association with HLA alleles at 0.05 false discovery rate was found for around 17,000 TCR beta sequences in a later analysis. In an earlier analysis, most TCR beta V segments were productive about 87% or about 30% of the time. High specificity and sensitivity for cytomegalovirus status were reported for the classifier.

Trimming pared 1 base from V and 7 bases from J, leaving 14 bases between. Per the germline V gene, CDR1 is MGHDK and CDR2 is SYGVNS. The CDR3 sequence is 15 residues long. Notes on this clone: Its antigen is still unknown.

Use of 60 Vbeta and 13 Jbeta primers characterized the PCR. Assay: immunoSEQ multiplex PCR; the TCRdb copy retains only in-frame clones and omits some. The sample has under 200,000 clones, roughly 76% seen once; the top ten hold less than 7%. The source of this sequence is a middle-aged man in good health and CMV-seropositive. The material sequenced was PBMCs. The gene calls are TRBV25-1 and TRBJ2-1; D possibly corresponds to TRBD2 (5 bases). The CDR3 bases are TGTGCCAGCAGTGAATCAGGACTTCTCGCGAATGAGCAGTTCTTC. Its translation is CASSESGLLANEQFF. The full variable domain, rest sourced from reference TRBV25-1 and TRBJ2-1, is EADIYQTPRYLVIGTGKKITLECSQTMGHDKMYWYQQDPGMELHLIHYSYGVNSTEKGDLSSESTVSRIRTEHFPLTLESARPSHTSQYLCASSESGLLANEQFFGPGTRLTVL.